This T cell receptor beta chain was captured by sequencing in a study of breast tumors, draining lymph nodes, adjacent tissues. TCRdb processed the multiplex PCR reads anew with MiXCR; each CDR3 protein has one entry. Of about 13,000 distinct CDR3 sequences in the sample, approximately 46% were seen once. The V gene's germline CDR1 is DFQATT and CDR2 SNEGSKA (reference sequence). The length of the CDR3 is 13 residues. Trimming shortened V by 0 bases and J by 5 bases, and 8 bases separated the two germline ends. The study's findings and limits: Data only fit, rather than demonstrated, lymph node origin of most tumor T cells. Findings are consistent with lymph node origin and intratumoral expansion of most tumor T cells.

As to this clonotype: Its cognate antigen is unknown.

The rearrangement links TRBV20-1 to TRBJ1-5; D not certain. Sequenced material: tumor-adjacent breast tissue. This clonotype was obtained from a female donor with breast cancer. Some clones in this sample may be carry-over from other donors' samples. The CDR3 DNA reads TGCAGTGCTAGAGAACAGATGGATCAGCCCCAGCATTTT. This codes for CSAREQMDQPQHF.